A single sample gave rise to the 30 T cell receptor beta chains below, sequenced in a study of blood T cell repertoires in COVID-19. This table comes from immunoSEQ multiplex PCR, and its TCRdb copy is limited to in-frame clones, with some not included. The sample shows 200,000 to 250,000 clones, 75% to 90% of them seen only once. The specimen sequenced was peripheral blood. Every receptor here comes from a man aged 30 to 39 with COVID-19, enrolled during active disease.

The chain recombines TRBV19 with TRBJ2-3; 9 bases are a match to TRBD1. The CDR3 has 16 residues. V shed 5 bases and J 1 base; nucleotides not matched to a gene: 7. Germline CDR1 reads LNHDA; CDR2 reads SQIVND (reference sequence). CDR3 loop: CASSPQGAYRTDTQYF. In DNA form, the CDR3 reads TGTGCCAGTAGTCCACAGGGGGCTTACCGCACAGATACGCAGTATTTT.

The chain is built from TRBV18 and TRBJ1-1, with D tentatively TRBD1 (5 bases). Germline loops: CDR1 KGHSH, CDR2 LQKENI. This CDR3 region has 13 residues. The V end was cut by 3 bases, the J end by 6 bases, with 11 bases between. In DNA, the CDR3 is TGTGCCAGCTCACCGTCCAGGGACTCTGAAGCTTTCTTT. Protein: CASSPSRDSEAFF.

This chain links TRBV7-3 with TRBJ2-1; perhaps TRBD2 as D (6 bases). Trimming shortened V by 0 bases and J by 3 bases, and 21 bases separated the two germline ends. The CDR3 has 19 amino acids. CDR1 is SGHTA and CDR2 is FQGTGA in the germline V gene. DNA for the CDR3: TGTGCCAGCAGCTTAACAGGGTCTAGCGCCTTAGGGTACTACAATGAGCAGTTCTTC. It codes for CASSLTGSSALGYYNEQFF.

This chain joins TRBV28 and TRBJ1-5; 10 nucleotides align to TRBD1. The CDR3 loop spans 15 amino acids. Trimming at V came to 2 bases and at J to 6 bases, leaving 4 bases not matched to a gene. Per the germline V gene, CDR1 is MDHEN and CDR2 is SYDVKM. The CDR3 sequence is CASSLRDRGIQPQHF. CDR3 nucleotide sequence: TGTGCCAGCAGTTTAAGGGACAGGGGTATTCAGCCCCAGCATTTT.

This rearrangement joins TRBV11-2 to TRBJ2-7, with D possibly matching TRBD1 (6 bases). The CDR3 covers 15 residues. The germline CDR1 and CDR2 sequences are SGHAT and FQNNGV. Trimming took off 3 bases at V and 3 bases at J, with 15 bases between the two ends. In DNA form, the CDR3 reads TGTGCCAGCAGCTTCAACACAGGGTCCAGCTACGAGCAGTACTTC. Its translation: CASSFNTGSSYEQYF.

This clone has only one observation. The V gene is TRBV25-1, the J gene TRBJ2-1; D call uncertain. The V end was cut by 0 bases, the J end by 2 bases, with 5 bases between. Germline V CDR1 and CDR2: MGHDK, SYGVNS. This CDR3 has 14 residues. The CDR3: CASSEYGPYNEQFF. CDR3 DNA sequence: TGTGCCAGCAGTGAATATGGGCCCTACAATGAGCAGTTCTTC.

CDR3 in amino acids: CASSARQGADGYTF. As DNA, the CDR3 is TGTGCCAGCAGTGCCAGACAGGGGGCGGATGGCTACACCTTC. V usage is TRBV25-1 and J usage is TRBJ1-2; TRBD1 agrees at 10 bases. The CDR3 length is 14 residues. The junction had 5 bases not matched to a gene; V was cut back by 4 bases and J by 6 bases. Germline lookup yields CDR1 MGHDK and CDR2 SYGVNS.

This chain connects TRBV29-1 to TRBJ1-2, with a possible D match to TRBD1 (6 bases). CDR1 and CDR2 (germline): SQVTM, ANQGSEA. CDR3 length equals 13 residues. V was shortened by 4 bases and J by 1 base, with 10 bases between the two germline ends. The CDR3 nucleotides read TGCAGCGTTGCCCCCAGGGGTAACTATGGCTACACCTTC. It specifies CSVAPRGNYGYTF.

V gene TRBV5-1 combines with J gene TRBJ1-2; D gene ambiguous. There are 14 residues in the CDR3. CDR1 SGHRS and CDR2 YFSETQ come from the germline V gene. Trimming took off 5 bases at V and 2 bases at J, with 13 bases between the two ends. The CDR3 sequence is CASSSGGSNYGYTF. For the CDR3, the DNA is TGCGCCAGCAGTTCTGGAGGGTCCAACTATGGCTACACCTTC.

In nucleotides, the CDR3 is TGTGCCAGCAGCCAAGATCTTACCTTGACAGGTATGTCCTACAATGAGCAGTTCTTC. Protein product: CASSQDLTLTGMSYNEQFF. The chain is built from TRBV3-1 (or the pseudogene TRBV3-2) and TRBJ2-1, with D tentatively TRBD1 (6 bases). Trimming removed 0 bases from V and 1 base from J, with 19 bases in between. In germline, CDR1 is LGHDT, CDR2 YNNKEL (reference sequence). The CDR3 loop spans 19 amino acids.

J is TRBJ1-2 and V is TRBV6-6, with D uncertain. From germline, CDR1 is MNHNY and CDR2 SVGAGI (reference sequence). The CDR3 spans 13 residues. V lost 2 bases and J lost 3, with 7 bases in between. DNA of the CDR3: TGTGCCAGCAGTTACCCTCAGGACTATGGCTACACCTTC. It encodes CASSYPQDYGYTF.

The V call is TRBV6-2 or TRBV6-3, the J call TRBJ1-6; 7 nucleotides align to TRBD1. The CDR3 is made up of 17 amino acids. Unmatched junction bases numbered 21, after V lost 5 bases and J lost 14 bases. Germline V gene lookup returns CDR1 MNHEY and CDR2 SVGEGT. CDR3 sequence reads: CASSLQHQAGTAAALHF. The CDR3 DNA reads TGTGCCAGCAGTCTACAGCACCAGGCCGGGACAGCCGCTGCCCTCCACTTT.

The table lists this clone with a count of one. The rearrangement uses TRBV3-1 (or the pseudogene TRBV3-2) and TRBJ1-2, with a weak D call TRBD1 (5 bases). This CDR3 contains 16 residues. In germline, CDR1 is LGHDT, CDR2 YNNKEL (reference sequence). V was pared by 1 base and J by 0 bases, with 12 bases between. The CDR3, as DNA: TGTGCCAGCAGCCAAGGTGAGGGGAGGGCTAACTATGGCTACACCTTC. It is translated as CASSQGEGRANYGYTF.

The chain combines TRBV19 with TRBJ2-4; 7 nucleotides align to TRBD2. Germline V gene data show CDR1 as LNHDA and CDR2 as SQIVND (reference sequence). Unmatched junction bases numbered 15, after V lost 7 bases and J lost 0 bases. CDR3 length equals 18 residues. The CDR3 DNA sequence: TGTGCCAGTATGAAAACCGGGACTATTTTACTAGCCAAAAACATTCAGTACTTC. Amino acid sequence: CASMKTGTILLAKNIQYF.

V is TRBV19 and J is TRBJ1-2, with D possibly being TRBD1 (5 bases). Germline V gives CDR1 LNHDA, CDR2 SQIVND (reference sequence). Deletions cut 6 bases from V and 4 bases from J, with 12 bases between. The CDR3 runs 13 residues. CDR3 protein: CASRITGTYGYTF. For the CDR3, the DNA is TGTGCCAGTAGGATTACAGGTACCTATGGCTACACCTTC.

The chain is built from TRBV15 and TRBJ2-1, with a tentative D call TRBD2 (5 bases). The CDR3 runs to 15 residues. Germline V gene lookup returns CDR1 LNHNV and CDR2 YYDKDF (reference sequence). V was pared by 5 bases and J by 9 bases, with 20 bases between. The CDR3 spells CATSVPASLNREQFF. The CDR3 DNA reads as TGTGCCACCAGCGTCCCGGCTAGCCTAAATCGTGAGCAGTTCTTC.

The chain combines TRBV24-1 with TRBJ2-7, with TRBD1 identical over 10 bases. Looked up from germline, CDR1 is KGHDR and CDR2 is SFDVKD. Trimming at V came to 6 bases and at J to 4 bases, leaving 2 bases not matched to a gene. The CDR3 contains 13 residues. The CDR3 here is CATSRDRGYEQYF. DNA for the CDR3: TGTGCCACCAGTCGGGACAGGGGTTACGAGCAGTACTTC.

Details on this clone: This sample includes further DNA sequences coding for the same CDR3. This chain connects TRBV6-4 to TRBJ1-2; no firm D call. CDR1 and CDR2 from the germline V gene are MRHNA and SNTAGT. The CDR3 loop spans 13 amino acids. V was clipped by 0 bases and J by 4 bases, with 6 bases between them. The CDR3: CASSDSSGYGYTF. The CDR3 DNA reads TGTGCCAGCAGTGACTCGAGCGGCTATGGCTACACCTTC.

V and J are TRBV18 and TRBJ1-2; the D is unclear. Germline CDR1 KGHSH, CDR2 LQKENI. CDR3 size: 14 residues. The V and J ends lost 2 bases and 4 bases respectively, with 11 bases between them. CDR3 loop: CASSPFVQIYGYTF. CDR3 nucleotides: TGTGCCAGCTCACCATTTGTACAGATCTATGGCTACACCTTC. Using reference TRBV18 and TRBJ1-2 for the parts outside the CDR3, the full variable domain is NAGVMQNPRHLVRRRGQEARLRCSPMKGHSHVYWYRQLPEEGLKFMVYLQKENIIDESGMPKERFSAEFPKEGPSILRIQQVVRGDSAAYFCASSPFVQIYGYTFGSGTRLTVV.

This sequence joins TRBV3-1 (or the pseudogene TRBV3-2) and TRBJ2-3; 8 bases are shared with TRBD2. V gave up 0 bases and J gave up 6 bases; unmatched junction bases: 14. Per the germline V gene, CDR1 is LGHDT and CDR2 is YNNKEL (reference sequence). The CDR3 loop spans 18 amino acids. CDR3 sequence reads: CASSQELRGGQVADTQYF. DNA of the CDR3: TGTGCCAGCAGCCAAGAATTACGGGGGGGTCAGGTTGCGGATACGCAGTATTTT.

The genes are TRBV9 and TRBJ1-2; 7 bases are shared with TRBD1. The germline gives CDR1 SGDLS, CDR2 YYNGEE. J lost 0 bases, V lost 0 bases, and 2 bases had no gene match. The CDR3 has 15 amino acids. This CDR3 reads CASSVGDSPNYGYTF. CDR3 DNA: TGTGCCAGCAGCGTAGGGGACAGCCCTAACTATGGCTACACCTTC.

The chain recombines TRBV4-1 with TRBJ2-1, with unresolved D. This CDR3 spans 16 amino acids. Germline V gene sequence: CDR1 MGHRA, CDR2 YSYEKL. Trimming shortened V by 0 bases and J by 2 bases, and 11 bases separated the two germline ends. CDR3 sequence reads: CASSQEGPAAYNEQFF. CDR3 nucleotides: TGCGCCAGCAGCCAAGAAGGCCCGGCGGCCTACAATGAGCAGTTCTTC.

The CDR3 loop is CASSLRTSGRSDTQYF. Written as DNA, the CDR3 is TGTGCCAGCAGCTTGCGGACTAGCGGGAGGTCAGATACGCAGTATTTT. The chain has TRBV9 and TRBJ2-3; TRBD2 agrees at 14 bases. The length of the CDR3 is 16 residues. The V segment lost 4 bases and the J segment 4 bases; nucleotides outside the gene matches: 5. The germline V gene has CDR1 SGDLS and CDR2 YYNGEE.

The chain recombines TRBV6-5 with TRBJ1-5; D gene unclear. V was pared by 5 bases and J by 3 bases, with 11 bases between. The germline CDR1 and CDR2 sequences are MNHEY and SVGAGI. The CDR3 runs to 14 residues. The CDR3 sequence: CASSRRSNNQPQHF. The CDR3, as DNA: TGTGCCAGCAGTCGGAGGTCAAACAATCAGCCCCAGCATTTT.

This chain links TRBV3-1 (or the pseudogene TRBV3-2) with TRBJ2-1; 9 bases line up with TRBD1. Trimming took 1 base from V and 6 from J; bases not matched to a gene: 7. The CDR3 spans 16 residues. CDR1 and CDR2 from the germline V gene are LGHDT and YNNKEL (reference sequence). CDR3 loop: CASSQVYGQGINEQFF. In DNA form, the CDR3 reads TGTGCCAGCAGCCAAGTGTACGGACAGGGGATCAATGAGCAGTTCTTC.

The J gene is TRBJ2-7, the V gene TRBV24-1; 8 positions match TRBD1. Losses at the gene ends were 3 bases for V and 3 bases for J; bases not matched to a gene: 6. Germline V gives CDR1 KGHDR, CDR2 SFDVKD. This CDR3 contains 15 residues. The DNA of the CDR3 is TGTGCCACCAGTGATCCCGGGACAGGTGACTACGAGCAGTACTTC. Translation: CATSDPGTGDYEQYF.

This chain joins TRBV7-3 and TRBJ2-3; D unclear. Germline-derived CDR1 and CDR2 are SGHTA and FQGTGA. The CDR3 runs to 12 residues. V lost 4 bases to trimming and J lost 0 bases, with 2 bases between them. In nucleotides, the CDR3 is TGTGCCAGCAGCTCTAGCACAGATACGCAGTATTTT. This gives the protein CASSSSTDTQYF.

This clone was seen a handful of times. This sequence joins TRBV5-1 and TRBJ1-4; 8 nucleotides align to TRBD1. V trimming: 3 bases; J trimming: 0 bases; junction bases outside the gene matches: 10. The CDR3 consists of 18 residues. Germline loops: CDR1 SGHRS, CDR2 YFSETQ. The CDR3: CASSSDQGAFTTNEKLFF. DNA for the CDR3: TGCGCCAGCAGCTCCGACCAGGGGGCTTTTACAACTAATGAAAAACTGTTTTTT.

This clone turned up a few times. J is TRBJ1-2 and V is TRBV19, with 10 bases fitting TRBD1. Germline V CDR1 and CDR2: LNHDA, SQIVND (reference sequence). The V and J ends lost 5 bases and 1 base, in that order; junction bases with no gene match: 7. This CDR3 spans 16 amino acids. Written as DNA, the CDR3 is TGTGCCAGTAGTCCCACCGACAGGGGGCTTAACTATGGCTACACCTTC. This gives the protein CASSPTDRGLNYGYTF.

The V gene is TRBV28, the J gene TRBJ1-4; TRBD1 is a possible D gene (5 bases). This CDR3 has 14 amino acids. Germline CDR1 reads MDHEN; CDR2 reads SYDVKM. The V end lost 2 bases, the J end lost 6 bases, and 10 bases lay between the germline ends. The CDR3 sequence: CASSLPGGDEKLFF. The DNA of the CDR3 is TGTGCCAGCAGTTTACCCGGAGGGGATGAAAAACTGTTTTTT.